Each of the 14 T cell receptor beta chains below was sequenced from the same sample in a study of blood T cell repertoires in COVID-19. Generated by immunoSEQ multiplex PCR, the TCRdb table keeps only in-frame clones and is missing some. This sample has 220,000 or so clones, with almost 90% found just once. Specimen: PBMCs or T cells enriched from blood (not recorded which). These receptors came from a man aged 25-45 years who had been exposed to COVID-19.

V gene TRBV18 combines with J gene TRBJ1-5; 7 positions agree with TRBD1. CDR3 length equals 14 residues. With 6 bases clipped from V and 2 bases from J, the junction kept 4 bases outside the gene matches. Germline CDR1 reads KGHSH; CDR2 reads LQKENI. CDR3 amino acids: CASSYGQGNQPQHF. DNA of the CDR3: TGTGCCAGCTCCTATGGACAGGGCAATCAGCCCCAGCATTTT.

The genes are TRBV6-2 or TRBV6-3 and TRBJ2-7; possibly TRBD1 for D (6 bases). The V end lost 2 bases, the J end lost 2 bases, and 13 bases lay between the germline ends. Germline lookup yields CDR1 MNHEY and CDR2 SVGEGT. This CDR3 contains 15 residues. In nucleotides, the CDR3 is TGTGCCAGCAGTTACGAACAGGGAAGGACCTACGAGCAGTACTTC. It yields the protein CASSYEQGRTYEQYF.

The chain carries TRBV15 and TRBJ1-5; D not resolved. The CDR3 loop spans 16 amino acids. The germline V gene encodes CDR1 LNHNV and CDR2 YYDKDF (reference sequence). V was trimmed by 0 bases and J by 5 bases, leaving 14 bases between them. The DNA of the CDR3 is TGTGCCACCAGCAGAGATCTATTGACGGGTGATCAGCCCCAGCATTTT. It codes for CATSRDLLTGDQPQHF.

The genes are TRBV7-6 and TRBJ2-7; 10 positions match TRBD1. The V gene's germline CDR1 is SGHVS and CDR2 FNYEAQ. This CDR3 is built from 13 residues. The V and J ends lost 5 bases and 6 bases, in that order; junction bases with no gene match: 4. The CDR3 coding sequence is TGTGCCAGCAGCGGCCGGGACAGGGGCGAGCAGTACTTC. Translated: CASSGRDRGEQYF.

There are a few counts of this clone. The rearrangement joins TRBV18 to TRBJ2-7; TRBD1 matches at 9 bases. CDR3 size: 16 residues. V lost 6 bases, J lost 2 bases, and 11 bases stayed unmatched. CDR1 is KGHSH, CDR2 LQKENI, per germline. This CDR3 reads CASSLTAGQGTYEQYF. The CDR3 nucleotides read TGTGCCAGCTCCCTAACCGCGGGACAGGGTACCTACGAGCAGTACTTC.

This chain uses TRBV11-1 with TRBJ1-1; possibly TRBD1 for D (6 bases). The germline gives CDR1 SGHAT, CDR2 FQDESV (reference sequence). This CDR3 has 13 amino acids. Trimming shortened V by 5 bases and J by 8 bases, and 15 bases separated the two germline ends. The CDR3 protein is CASSAGQKAEAFF. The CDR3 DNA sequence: TGTGCCAGCAGCGCAGGACAGAAAGCGGAAGCTTTCTTT.

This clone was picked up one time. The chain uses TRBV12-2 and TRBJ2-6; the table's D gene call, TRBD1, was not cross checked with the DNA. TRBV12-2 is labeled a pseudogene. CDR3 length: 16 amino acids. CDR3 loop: CASRLTGSSGANVLTF. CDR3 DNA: TGTGCAAGTCGCTTGACAGGAAGCTCTGGGGCCAACGTCCTGACTTTC.

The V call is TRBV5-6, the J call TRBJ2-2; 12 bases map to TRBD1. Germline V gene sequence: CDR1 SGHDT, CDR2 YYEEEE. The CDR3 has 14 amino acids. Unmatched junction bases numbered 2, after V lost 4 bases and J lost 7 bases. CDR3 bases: TGTGCCAGCAGCCGGGACAGGGGGCTCGGGGAGCTGTTTTTT. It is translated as CASSRDRGLGELFF.

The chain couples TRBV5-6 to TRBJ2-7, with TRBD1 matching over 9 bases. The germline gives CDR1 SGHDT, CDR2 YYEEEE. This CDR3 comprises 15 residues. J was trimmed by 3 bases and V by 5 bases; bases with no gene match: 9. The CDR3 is CASSSLGTGSYEQYF. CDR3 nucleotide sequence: TGTGCCAGCAGTTCTCTGGGGACAGGGAGCTACGAGCAGTACTTC.

CDR3 bases: TGTGCCAGCGCCCGGAGGACAGACACCATATATTTT. Amino acids: CASARRTDTIYF. The rearrangement uses TRBV2 and TRBJ1-3, with D possibly being TRBD1 (6 bases). Germline assignment: CDR1 SNHLY and CDR2 FYNNEI. Deletions cut 8 bases from V and 8 bases from J, with 13 bases between. The length of the CDR3 is 12 residues.

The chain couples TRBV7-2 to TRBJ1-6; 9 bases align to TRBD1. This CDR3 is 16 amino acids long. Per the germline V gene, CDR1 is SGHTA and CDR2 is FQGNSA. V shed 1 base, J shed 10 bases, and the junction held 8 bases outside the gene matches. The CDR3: CASSLDSTGGFSPLHF. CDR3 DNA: TGTGCCAGCAGCTTAGATTCGACAGGGGGGTTCTCACCCCTCCACTTT.

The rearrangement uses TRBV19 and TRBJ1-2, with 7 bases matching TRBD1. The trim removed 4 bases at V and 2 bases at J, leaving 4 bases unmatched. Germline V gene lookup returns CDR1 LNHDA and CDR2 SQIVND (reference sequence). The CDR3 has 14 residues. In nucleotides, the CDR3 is TGTGCCAGTAGTACCACGGGACAGAACTATGGCTACACCTTC. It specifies CASSTTGQNYGYTF.

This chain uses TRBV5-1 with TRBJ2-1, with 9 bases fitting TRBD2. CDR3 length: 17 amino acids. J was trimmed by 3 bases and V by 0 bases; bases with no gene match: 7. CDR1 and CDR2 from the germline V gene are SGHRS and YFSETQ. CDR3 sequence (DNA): TGCGCCAGCAGCTTGGTACCTCCTAGCGGGGTCTACAATGAGCAGTTCTTC. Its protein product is CASSLVPPSGVYNEQFF.

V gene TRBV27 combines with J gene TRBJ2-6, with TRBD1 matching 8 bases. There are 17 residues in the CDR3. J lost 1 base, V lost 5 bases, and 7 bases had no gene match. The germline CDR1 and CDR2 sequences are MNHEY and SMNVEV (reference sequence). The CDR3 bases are TGTGCCAGCAGTGAGGGACAGGTTGTATCTGGGGCCAACGTCCTGACTTTC. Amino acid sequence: CASSEGQVVSGANVLTF.